This passage covers 6 T cell receptor beta chains from one sample sequenced in a study of breast tumors, draining lymph nodes, adjacent tissues. Samples came from axillary lymph nodes draining the breast cancer. A single record per CDR3 protein comes from TCRdb applying MiXCR to the multiplex PCR reads. In the table there are approximately 150,000 distinct CDR3 sequences, about 34% of which are singletons. The sequenced material came from axillary lymph node tissue. Receptors were obtained from a female donor with breast cancer. Some clones in this sample may be carry-over from other donors' samples.

This clonotype was recorded many times. The junction does not match germline at one end; this may be a read error. CDR3 nucleotides: TGCAGTGCTAGAGGGGCAGAGACCCAGTCCTTC. This encodes CSARGAETQSF. The chain links TRBV20-1 to TRBJ2-5, with unresolved D. Germline V lookup: CDR1 DFQATT, CDR2 SNEGSKA (reference sequence). The CDR3 is made up of 11 amino acids.

The table lists this clonotype with many counts. V and J are TRBV7-3 and TRBJ2-3, with 7 bases lining up with TRBD2. Germline loops: CDR1 SGHTA, CDR2 FQGTGA. V shed 2 bases, J shed 1 base, and the junction held 9 bases outside the gene matches. The CDR3 consists of 17 residues. CDR3 nucleotide sequence: TGTGCCAGCAGCTTAGGTCATGGGAGGGTGGGCACAGATACGCAGTATTTT. Encoded protein: CASSLGHGRVGTDTQYF.

This clonotype was observed many times. This CDR3 reads CASSIGVGDSYEQYF. CDR3 sequence (DNA): TGTGCCAGTAGTATAGGCGTAGGGGATTCCTACGAGCAGTACTTC. The V and J genes are TRBV19 and TRBJ2-7; the D gene is possibly TRBD1 (5 bases). This CDR3 has 15 residues. V was shortened by 1 base and J by 1 base, with 11 bases between the two germline ends. The germline V gene has CDR1 LNHDA and CDR2 SQIVND (reference sequence). Supplemented by reference TRBV19 and TRBJ2-7, the full variable domain reads DGGITQSPKYLFRKEGQNVTLSCEQNLNHDAMYWYRQDPGQGLRLIYYSQIVNDFQKGDIAEGYSVSREKKESFPLTVTSAQKNPTAFYLCASSIGVGDSYEQYFGPGTRLTVT.

This clonotype came up many times. Relative to the germline gene, one junction end is altered; a read error may explain this. The rearrangement joins TRBV6-5 to TRBJ2-3; D is uncertain. This CDR3 comprises 14 residues. The germline V gene has CDR1 MNHEY and CDR2 SVGAGI. CDR3 amino acids: CASSHSSSTDTQYF. In nucleotides, the CDR3 is TGTGCCAGCAGTCACTCGTCTAGCACAGATACGCAGTATTTT.

This clonotype has at least ten counts. This chain links TRBV20-1 with TRBJ2-3; D is unresolved. Per germline, CDR1 DFQATT and CDR2 SNEGSKA (reference sequence). The V gene lost 4 bases and the J gene lost 4 bases, with 9 bases spanning the gap. The CDR3 loop spans 12 amino acids. In DNA, the CDR3 is TGCAGTGCTAAAAAACCCCCAGATACGCAGTATTTT. Amino acid sequence: CSAKKPPDTQYF.

Concerning this clonotype itself: It is likely a read error, because the conserved phenylalanine at the end of the CDR3 is missing. This rearrangement joins TRBV20-1 to TRBJ1-5, with TRBD1 identical over 8 bases. The CDR3 is 13 amino acids. V shed 6 bases, J shed 3 bases, and the junction held 4 bases outside the gene matches. CDR1 and CDR2 (germline): DFQATT, SNEGSKA (reference sequence). The DNA for the CDR3 is TGCAGTGCGCAGACAGGGGACAATCAGCCCCAGCATGGT. Protein: CSAQTGDNQPQHG.